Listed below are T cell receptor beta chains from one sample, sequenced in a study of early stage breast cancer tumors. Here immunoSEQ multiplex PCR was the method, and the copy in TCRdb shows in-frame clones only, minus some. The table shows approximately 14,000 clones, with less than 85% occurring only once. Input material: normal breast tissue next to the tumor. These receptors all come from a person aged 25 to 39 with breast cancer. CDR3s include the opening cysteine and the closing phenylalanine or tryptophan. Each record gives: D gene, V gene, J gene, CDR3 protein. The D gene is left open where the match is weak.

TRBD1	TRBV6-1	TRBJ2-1	CASSEEQGDPNEQFF
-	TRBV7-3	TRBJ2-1	CASSLTSYEVYNEQFF
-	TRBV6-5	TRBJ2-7	CASSYSSTHDEQYF
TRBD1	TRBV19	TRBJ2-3	CASSIRQGGADTQYF
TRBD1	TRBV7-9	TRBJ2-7	CASSQGTQGVSYEQYF
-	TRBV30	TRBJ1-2	CAWTGDTGHNYGYTF
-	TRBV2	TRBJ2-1	CASSIGSTSPAGFF
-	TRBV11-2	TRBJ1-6	CASSFPTASPLHF
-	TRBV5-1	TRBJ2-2	CASSLVPQGRSHRGTGELFF
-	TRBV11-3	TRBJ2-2	CASSLVGGRDTGELFF
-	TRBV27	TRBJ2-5	CASRAEQETQYF
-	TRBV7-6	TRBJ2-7	CASSYTRGEQYF
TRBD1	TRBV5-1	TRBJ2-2	CASSPQGAGAGELFF
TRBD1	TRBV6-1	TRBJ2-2	CASSEGYGQGVTGELFF
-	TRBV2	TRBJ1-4	CASSTDGYNEKLFF